This T cell receptor (beta chain) was captured by sequencing in a study of blood T cell repertoires in COVID-19. The CDR3 covers 12 residues. The V gene's germline CDR1 is SNHLY and CDR2 FYNNEI. Trimming took 10 bases from V and 5 from J, leaving 14 bases between them. Repertoires were generated with immunoSEQ multiplex PCR, while TCRdb's copy carries only in-frame clones and drops some. The sample lists 150,000 to 200,000 clones, approximately 80% occurring once. V and J are TRBV2 and TRBJ1-2; D might be TRBD1 (5 bases). Source material: peripheral blood. This TCR came from a human donor in a cohort sampled during active COVID-19. This chain's CDR3 is CATTGVQYGYTF. The CDR3 region has the DNA TGTGCCACAACGGGGGTACAGTATGGCTACACCTTC.